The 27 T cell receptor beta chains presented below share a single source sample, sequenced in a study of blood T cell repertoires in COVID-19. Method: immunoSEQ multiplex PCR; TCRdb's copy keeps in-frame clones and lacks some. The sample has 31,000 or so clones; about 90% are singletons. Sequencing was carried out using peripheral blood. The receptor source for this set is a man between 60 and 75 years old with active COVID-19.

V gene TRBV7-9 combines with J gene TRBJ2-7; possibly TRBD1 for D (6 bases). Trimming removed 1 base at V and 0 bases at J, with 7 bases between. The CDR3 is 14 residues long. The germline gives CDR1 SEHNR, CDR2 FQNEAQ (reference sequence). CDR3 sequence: CASSLGDNSYEQYF. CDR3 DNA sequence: TGTGCCAGCAGCTTAGGGGACAACTCCTACGAGCAGTACTTC.

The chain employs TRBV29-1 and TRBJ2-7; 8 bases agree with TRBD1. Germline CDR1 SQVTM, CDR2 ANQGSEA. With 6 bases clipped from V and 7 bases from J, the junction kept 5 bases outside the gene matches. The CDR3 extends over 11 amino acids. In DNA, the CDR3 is TGCAGCGTCTTCACAGGGGGGGAGCAGTACTTC. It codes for CSVFTGGEQYF.

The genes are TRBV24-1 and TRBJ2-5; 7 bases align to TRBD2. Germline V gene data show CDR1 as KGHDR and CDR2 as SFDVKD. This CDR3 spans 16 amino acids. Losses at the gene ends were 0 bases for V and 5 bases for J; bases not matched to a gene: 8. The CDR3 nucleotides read TGTGCCACCAGTGATTTGGGTAGCGGGCCGGTGGAGACCCAGTACTTC. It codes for CATSDLGSGPVETQYF.

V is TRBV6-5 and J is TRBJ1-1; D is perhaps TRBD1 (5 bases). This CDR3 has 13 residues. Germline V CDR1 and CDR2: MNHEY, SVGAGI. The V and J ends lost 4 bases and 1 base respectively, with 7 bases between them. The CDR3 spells CASSFDRNTEAFF. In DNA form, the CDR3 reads TGTGCCAGCAGTTTCGACAGGAACACTGAAGCTTTCTTT.

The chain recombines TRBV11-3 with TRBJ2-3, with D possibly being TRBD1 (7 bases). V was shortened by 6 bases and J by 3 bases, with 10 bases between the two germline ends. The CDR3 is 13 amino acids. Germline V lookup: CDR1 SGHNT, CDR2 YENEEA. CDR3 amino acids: CASRQGRTDTQYF. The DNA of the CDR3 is TGTGCCAGCAGACAGGGGAGGACAGATACGCAGTATTTT.

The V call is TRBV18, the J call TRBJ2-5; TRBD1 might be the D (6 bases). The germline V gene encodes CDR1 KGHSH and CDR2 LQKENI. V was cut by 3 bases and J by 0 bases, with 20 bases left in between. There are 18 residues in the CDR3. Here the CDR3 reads CASSPKVFQGSNQETQYF. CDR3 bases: TGTGCCAGCTCACCGAAAGTGTTTCAGGGGAGCAACCAAGAGACCCAGTACTTC.

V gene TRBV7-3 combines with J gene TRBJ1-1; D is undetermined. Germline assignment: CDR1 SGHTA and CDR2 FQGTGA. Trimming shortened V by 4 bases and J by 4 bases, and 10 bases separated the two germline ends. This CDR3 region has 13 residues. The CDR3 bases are TGTGCCAGCAGCTCCGGGGAGGGCACTGAAGCTTTCTTT. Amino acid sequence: CASSSGEGTEAFF.

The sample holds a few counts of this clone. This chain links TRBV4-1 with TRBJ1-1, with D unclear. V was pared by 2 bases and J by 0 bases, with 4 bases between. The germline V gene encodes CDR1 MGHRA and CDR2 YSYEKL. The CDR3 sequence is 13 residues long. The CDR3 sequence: CASSQFMNTEAFF. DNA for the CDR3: TGCGCCAGCAGCCAATTTATGAACACTGAAGCTTTCTTT.

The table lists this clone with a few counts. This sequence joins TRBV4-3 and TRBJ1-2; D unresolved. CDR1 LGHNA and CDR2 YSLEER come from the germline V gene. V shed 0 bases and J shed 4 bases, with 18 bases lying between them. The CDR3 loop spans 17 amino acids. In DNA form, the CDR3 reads TGCGCCAGCAGCCAAGAGTACAAGCGGCCAGTTCCCTATGGCTACACCTTC. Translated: CASSQEYKRPVPYGYTF.

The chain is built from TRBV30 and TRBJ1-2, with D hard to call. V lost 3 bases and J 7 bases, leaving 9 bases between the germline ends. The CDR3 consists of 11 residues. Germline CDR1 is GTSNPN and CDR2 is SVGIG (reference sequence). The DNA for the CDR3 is TGTGCCTGGAGCGGGAGGGCTGGCTACACCTTC. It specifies CAWSGRAGYTF.

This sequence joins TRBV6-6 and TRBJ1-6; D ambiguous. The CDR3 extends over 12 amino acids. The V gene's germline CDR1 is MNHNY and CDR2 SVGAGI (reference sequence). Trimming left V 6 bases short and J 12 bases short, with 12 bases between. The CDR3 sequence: CASREPGEPLHF. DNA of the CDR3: TGTGCCAGCAGGGAACCGGGAGAACCCCTCCACTTT.

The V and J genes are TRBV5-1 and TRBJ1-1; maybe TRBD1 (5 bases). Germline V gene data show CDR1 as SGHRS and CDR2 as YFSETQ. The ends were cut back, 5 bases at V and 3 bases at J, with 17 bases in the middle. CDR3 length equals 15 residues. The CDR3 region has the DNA TGCGCCAGCAGGCTACGGGGGGTTTATGACACTGAAGCTTTCTTT. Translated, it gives CASRLRGVYDTEAFF.

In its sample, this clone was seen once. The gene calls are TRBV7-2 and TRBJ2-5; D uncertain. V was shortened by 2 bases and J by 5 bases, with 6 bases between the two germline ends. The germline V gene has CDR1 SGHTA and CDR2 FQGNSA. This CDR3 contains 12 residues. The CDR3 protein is CASSLPRETQYF. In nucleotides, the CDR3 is TGTGCCAGCAGCTTACCTCGGGAGACCCAGTACTTC.

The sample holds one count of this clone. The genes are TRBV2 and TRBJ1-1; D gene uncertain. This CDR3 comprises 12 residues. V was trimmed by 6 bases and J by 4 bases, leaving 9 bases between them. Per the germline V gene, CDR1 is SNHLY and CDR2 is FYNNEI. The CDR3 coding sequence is TGTGCCAGCAGCCGGGTCTTCACTGAAGCTTTCTTT. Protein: CASSRVFTEAFF.

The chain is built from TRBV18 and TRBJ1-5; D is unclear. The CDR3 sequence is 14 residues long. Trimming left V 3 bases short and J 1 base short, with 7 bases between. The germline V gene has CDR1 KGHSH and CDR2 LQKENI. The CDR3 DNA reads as TGTGCCAGCTCACCGTCCGGGAGCAATCAGCCCCAGCATTTT. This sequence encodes CASSPSGSNQPQHF.

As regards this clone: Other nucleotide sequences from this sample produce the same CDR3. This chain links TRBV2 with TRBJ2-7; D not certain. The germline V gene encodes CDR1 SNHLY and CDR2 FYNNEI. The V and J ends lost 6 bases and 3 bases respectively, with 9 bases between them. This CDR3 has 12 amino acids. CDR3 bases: TGTGCCAGCAGCCCAGAGGTCTACGAGCAGTACTTC. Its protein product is CASSPEVYEQYF. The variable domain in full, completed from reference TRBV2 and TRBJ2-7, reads EPEVTQTPSHQVTQMGQEVILRCVPISNHLYFYWYRQILGQKVEFLVSFYNNEISEKSEIFDDQFSVERPDGSNFTLKIRSTKLEDSAMYFCASSPEVYEQYFGPGTRLTVT.

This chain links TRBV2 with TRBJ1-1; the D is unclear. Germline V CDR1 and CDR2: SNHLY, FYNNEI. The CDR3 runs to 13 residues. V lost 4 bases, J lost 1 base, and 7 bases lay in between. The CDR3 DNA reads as TGTGCCAGCAGTGTGAACGGGAACACTGAAGCTTTCTTT. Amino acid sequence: CASSVNGNTEAFF.

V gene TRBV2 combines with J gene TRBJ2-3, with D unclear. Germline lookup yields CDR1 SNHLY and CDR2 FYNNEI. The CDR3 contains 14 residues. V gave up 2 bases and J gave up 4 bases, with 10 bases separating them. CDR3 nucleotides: TGTGCCAGCAGTGAAACTTTCGTAGCAGATACGCAGTATTTT. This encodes CASSETFVADTQYF.

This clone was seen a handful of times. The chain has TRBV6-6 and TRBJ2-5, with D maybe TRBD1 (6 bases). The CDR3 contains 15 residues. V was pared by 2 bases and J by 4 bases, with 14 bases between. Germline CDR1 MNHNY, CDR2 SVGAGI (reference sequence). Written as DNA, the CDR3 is TGTGCCAGCAGTTACCCAGGGGCCTCGGGAGAGACCCAGTACTTC. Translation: CASSYPGASGETQYF.

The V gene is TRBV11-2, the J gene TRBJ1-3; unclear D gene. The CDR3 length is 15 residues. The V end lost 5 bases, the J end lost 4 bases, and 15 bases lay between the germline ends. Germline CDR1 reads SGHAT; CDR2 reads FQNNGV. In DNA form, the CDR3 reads TGTGCCAGCAGCCCCTCCCCAGGACTCGGAAACACCATATATTTT. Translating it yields CASSPSPGLGNTIYF. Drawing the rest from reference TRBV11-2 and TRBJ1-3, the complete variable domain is EAGVAQSPRYKIIEKRQSVAFWCNPISGHATLYWYQQILGQGPKLLIQFQNNGVVDDSQLPKDRFSAERLKGVDSTLKIQPAKLEDSAVYLCASSPSPGLGNTIYFGEGSWLTVV.

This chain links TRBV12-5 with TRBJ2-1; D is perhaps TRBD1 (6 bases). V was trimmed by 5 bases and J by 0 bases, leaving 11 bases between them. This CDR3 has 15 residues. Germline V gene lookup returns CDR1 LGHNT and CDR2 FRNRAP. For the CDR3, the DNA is TGTGCTAGTGGTAGAGGGGACACCTCCTACAATGAGCAGTTCTTC. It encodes CASGRGDTSYNEQFF.

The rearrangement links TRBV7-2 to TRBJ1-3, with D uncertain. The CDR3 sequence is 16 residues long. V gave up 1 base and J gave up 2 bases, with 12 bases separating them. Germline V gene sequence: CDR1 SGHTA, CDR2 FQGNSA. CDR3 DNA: TGTGCCAGCAGCTTAGTCGGAGGGAGCGCTGGAAACACCATATATTTT. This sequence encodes CASSLVGGSAGNTIYF.

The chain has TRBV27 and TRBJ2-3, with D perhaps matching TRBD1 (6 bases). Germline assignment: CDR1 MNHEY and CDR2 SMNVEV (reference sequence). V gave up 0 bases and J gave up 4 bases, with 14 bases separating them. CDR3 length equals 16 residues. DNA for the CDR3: TGTGCCAGCAGTTTATCGCCAGGGGCAGGATCAGATACGCAGTATTTT. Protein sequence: CASSLSPGAGSDTQYF.

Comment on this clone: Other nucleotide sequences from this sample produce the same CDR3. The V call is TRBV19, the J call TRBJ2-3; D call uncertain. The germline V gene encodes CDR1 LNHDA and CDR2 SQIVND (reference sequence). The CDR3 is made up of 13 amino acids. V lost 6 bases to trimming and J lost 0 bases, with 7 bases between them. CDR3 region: CASRPTSTDTQYF. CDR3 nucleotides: TGTGCCAGTAGGCCTACTAGCACAGATACGCAGTATTTT.

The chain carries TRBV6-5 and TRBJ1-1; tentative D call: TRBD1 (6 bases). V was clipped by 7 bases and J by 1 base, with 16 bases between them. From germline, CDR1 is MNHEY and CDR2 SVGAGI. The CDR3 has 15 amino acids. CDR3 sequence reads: CASIRSGGANTEAFF. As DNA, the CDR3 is TGTGCCAGCATCCGGTCGGGGGGGGCGAACACTGAAGCTTTCTTT.

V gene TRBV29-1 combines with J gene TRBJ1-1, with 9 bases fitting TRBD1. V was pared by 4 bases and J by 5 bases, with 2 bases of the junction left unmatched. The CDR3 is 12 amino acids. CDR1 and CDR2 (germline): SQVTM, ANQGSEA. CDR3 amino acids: CSVGQGETEAFF. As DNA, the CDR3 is TGCAGCGTTGGACAGGGGGAGACTGAAGCTTTCTTT.

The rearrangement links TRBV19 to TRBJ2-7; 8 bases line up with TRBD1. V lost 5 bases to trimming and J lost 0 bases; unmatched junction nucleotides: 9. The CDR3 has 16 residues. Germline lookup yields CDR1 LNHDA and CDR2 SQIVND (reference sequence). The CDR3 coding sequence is TGTGCCAGTAGTTCCGCCCGGGACAGGTACTCCTACGAGCAGTACTTC. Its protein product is CASSSARDRYSYEQYF.